This TCR beta chain was sequenced during a study of T cells in tumors after PD-1 blockade. As for the study in general: Prior checkpoint blockade, systemic immunosuppressant use, or anti-cancer therapy within 4 weeks excluded patients. Either cemiplimab 350 mg every 2 weeks or pembrolizumab 200 mg every 3 weeks was given. Some patients also took daily vismodegib 150 mg during anti-PD-1 treatment.

V shed 2 bases and J shed 2 bases, with 7 bases lying between them. Germline values: CDR1 MNHNS, CDR2 SASEGT. The CDR3 length is 14 residues. Study-wide results and caveats: Roughly 40% of tumor TCR clonotypes were also found in blood.

The method was immunoSEQ multiplex PCR; TCRdb's version includes in-frame clones alone and lacks a portion of them. The table lists approximately 46,000 clones, roughly 79% of them singletons. In this sample, this clone turned up once. The antigen remains unidentified. The V call is TRBV6-1, the J call TRBJ1-5; D is possibly TRBD1 (6 bases). The sample was PBMCs, taken before anti-PD-1 treatment. The receptor was derived from a human donor with basal cell carcinoma. The CDR3 nucleotides are TGTGCCAGCAGTGAATCAGGGGGCAATCAGCCCCAGCATTTT. Amino acids: CASSESGGNQPQHF.